What follows is one T cell receptor (beta chain) and its context. This clone was seen a single time. Its specific antigen is unknown. One base away there is no much larger clone; base qualities are not given. At one collaborating source in Seattle, patients were enrolled during active infection and were followed longitudinally through the course of disease. Whole blood was collected in K2EDTA tubes by collaborating institutions according to the institutions' own protocols. For TCRbeta analysis, collaborators shipped samples in one of three forms: frozen whole blood, isolated PBMCs, or DNA extracted from either of those sample types. The immunoSEQ Assay, a bias-controlled multiplex PCR, was used to amplify TCRbeta CDR3 regions from genomic DNA. Per the authors' processing: Nucleated cell counts per sample were estimated from amplification of reference gene primers within the assay. Sequence reads were collapsed and filtered to measure the absolute abundance of every unique TCRbeta CDR3 rearrangement. For each sample, productive Simpson clonality was calculated by taking the square root of Simpson's diversity index across productive rearrangements. Sourced from immuneACCESS, this table was stored by TCRdb with only in-frame sequences that have V and J called. A share of the clones is absent; for the studies checked, an unresolved V gene accounts for under half, and the remainder has no known explanation. V and J calls and clone size follow that table, whereas D and trimming were derived from the DNA. In this sample the table shows about 56,000 clones, 89% of which occur a single time. Clones ranked in the top ten supply around 46% of the sample.

This sample was included in a study of blood T cell repertoires in COVID-19 (dated by TCRdb to 2020 to 2022). Context from the whole study: Samples covering the acute and convalescent phases of COVID-19 were provided by collaborators in the United States, Italy and Spain. The prospective study material was composed of cDNA or gDNA derived from T cells, B-cell-depleted T cells, or PBMCs. Deeply sampled blood TCRbeta repertoires from subjects exposed to, actively infected with, or recovered from COVID-19 were included in the dataset. The repertoires were released in a freely available public database meant as a resource for research on the immune response to SARS-CoV-2. The samples were drawn from the first 160 participants of the ongoing ImmuneRACE study and from 1,254 subjects provided by 6 global collaborators. Sample metadata almost always included a de-identified subject ID, COVID-19 status, age in years and sex. Where available, HLA class I and class II types were taken from metadata supplied by the sample provider and were not determined by assay-based typing. General study outcomes and caveats: The amount of clinical and demographic metadata varied by source and participant and was provided uncurated.

The cysteine opens and the phenylalanine closes a CDR3 of 15 amino acids. Only the CDR3 portion is preserved as DNA: 45 bases, with reading frame beginning at the first base. CDR1 and CDR2 are read off the germline V gene (reference sequence) as SGHKS and YYEKEE. V is pared back by 4 bases and J by 3 bases, with 16 bases lying between the germline termini. The receptor's source is a woman aged 55-75 years with COVID-19, enrolled during active disease. The sequencing input was peripheral blood. The rearrangement joined TRBV5-5 to TRBJ1-1; the D region possibly corresponds to TRBD1 (6 bases align). The nucleotides read TGTGCCAGCAGCGTGTATCAGGGGTCTGACACTGAAGCTTTCTTT. Translation gives CASSVYQGSDTEAFF. Joined to the reference TRBV5-5 and TRBJ1-1 proteins, this CDR3 gives the full variable domain: DAGVTQSPTHLIKTRGQQVTLRCSPISGHKSVSWYQQVLGQGPQFIFQYYEKEERGRGNFPDRFSARQFPNYSSELNVNALLLGDSALYLCASSVYQGSDTEAFFGQGTRLTVV.